This T cell receptor beta chain was sequenced during a study of human T cells and chemical hapten exposure. Study-level findings and limits: DPC sensitization did not alter TCRs above 1 in 1000 frequency.

TCRdb reprocessed the RACE reads via MiXCR and lists one record per CDR3 protein. The data hold 100,000 to 150,000 distinct CDR3 sequences, with roughly 9.5% observed a single time. This clonotype has only a few counts. What it binds is not known. Time point reported: healthy volunteer bleed at 2 weeks. Sequencing started from total RNA isolated from unfractionated whole blood. Input material: whole blood. This clonotype was obtained from a male donor in good health. Some clones in this sample may be carry-over from other donors' samples.

The CDR3 nucleotides are TGTGCCAGCAGCTCAGAAAATCAGCCCCAGCATTTT. Translating it yields CASSSENQPQHF. V usage is TRBV11-2 and J usage is TRBJ1-5; D unclear. The CDR3 consists of 12 residues. Trimming shortened V by 4 bases and J by 4 bases, and 5 bases separated the two germline ends. Per germline, CDR1 SGHAT and CDR2 FQNNGV.